The 15 T cell receptor beta chains below come from one sample, sequenced in a study of blood T cell repertoires in COVID-19. Measured with immunoSEQ multiplex PCR; TCRdb has only the in-frame clones, and not every one. The sample lists hundreds of thousands of clones, approximately 90% occurring once. The sequenced sample consisted of peripheral blood. The receptors here all came from a woman aged 18-29 years with acute or convalescent COVID-19.

The rearrangement joins TRBV6-5 to TRBJ2-7; TRBD1 is a possible D gene (5 bases). CDR1 is MNHEY and CDR2 is SVGAGI in the germline V gene. This CDR3 is built from 12 residues. Trimming removed 6 bases from V and 5 bases from J, with 11 bases in between. The DNA of the CDR3 is TGTGCCAGCAGGGCAGGGTGGGACGAGCAGTACTTC. Translated, it gives CASRAGWDEQYF.

This clone was detected only once. The DNA for the CDR3 is TGTGCCAGCAGCTTAGTGTCCAGGGGGTATGAAAAACTGTTTTTT. Its translation: CASSLVSRGYEKLFF. The chain joins TRBV7-2 to TRBJ1-4, with 7 nucleotides matching TRBD1. With V trimmed by 1 base and J by 6 bases, 5 bases remained unmatched. The CDR3 runs to 15 residues. Germline V gene data show CDR1 as SGHTA and CDR2 as FQGNSA. The full variable domain, rest sourced from reference TRBV7-2 and TRBJ1-4, is GAGVSQSPSNKVTEKGKDVELRCDPISGHTALYWYRQSLGQGLEFLIYFQGNSAPDKSGLPSDRFSAERTGGSVSTLTIQRTQQEDSAVYLCASSLVSRGYEKLFFGSGTQLSVL.

The rearrangement uses TRBV4-1 and TRBJ1-3; no reliable D call. CDR1 is MGHRA, CDR2 YSYEKL, per germline. This CDR3 is 17 amino acids long. The V end was cut by 0 bases, the J end by 0 bases, with 12 bases between. DNA for the CDR3: TGCGCCAGCAGCCAAGATCCCAGAATAGCCTCTGGAAACACCATATATTTT. This translates into CASSQDPRIASGNTIYF.

The CDR3 nucleotides read TGTGCCACCGGTGAACAGGGTAGCAATCAGCCCCAGCATTTT. It codes for CATGEQGSNQPQHF. The chain combines TRBV15 with TRBJ1-5; the D gene is possibly TRBD1 (6 bases). The CDR3 has 14 residues. The germline V and J ends were trimmed by 8 bases and 0 bases, with 11 bases remaining between them. The V gene's germline CDR1 is LNHNV and CDR2 YYDKDF (reference sequence).

This chain connects TRBV5-4 to TRBJ1-2, with TRBD1 matching 8 bases. The V gene end was trimmed by 4 bases and the J gene end by 4 bases; junction bases not matched to a gene: 9. Germline CDR1 and CDR2: SGHNT and YYREEE (reference sequence). The CDR3 extends over 15 amino acids. In DNA form, the CDR3 reads TGTGCCAGCAGCCCTCCAGGGGGCGATGGCTATGGCTACACCTTC. It encodes CASSPPGGDGYGYTF.

The gene calls are TRBV2 and TRBJ1-2; D may be TRBD1 (5 bases). Germline V gives CDR1 SNHLY, CDR2 FYNNEI. The CDR3 consists of 12 residues. V shed 6 bases and J shed 8 bases, with 13 bases lying between them. The CDR3 DNA reads as TGTGCCAGCAGCCGACAGAAGATCGGCTACACCTTC. Translated, it gives CASSRQKIGYTF.

The chain carries TRBV7-8 and TRBJ1-1, with TRBD1 identical over 10 bases. The germline gives CDR1 SGHVS, CDR2 FQNEAQ. This CDR3 has 14 amino acids. Trimming cost V 3 bases and J 3 bases; bases outside gene matches: 1. The CDR3 region is CASSLTGGYTEAFF. CDR3 DNA: TGTGCCAGCAGCTTGACAGGGGGCTACACTGAAGCTTTCTTT.

The V gene is TRBV29-1, the J gene TRBJ2-2; 9 bases line up with TRBD1. Germline CDR1 reads SQVTM; CDR2 reads ANQGSEA. The CDR3 loop spans 12 amino acids. V gave up 6 bases and J gave up 6 bases; unmatched junction bases: 2. The CDR3 spells CSVTGGAGELFF. CDR3 in DNA: TGCAGCGTGACAGGGGGGGCCGGGGAGCTGTTTTTT.

The V and J genes are TRBV28 and TRBJ1-1, with TRBD1 identical over 8 bases. The CDR3 is 16 amino acids. The V segment lost 3 bases and the J segment 6 bases; nucleotides outside the gene matches: 12. Germline CDR1 reads MDHEN; CDR2 reads SYDVKM. This chain's CDR3 is CASSFHLQGAGSEAFF. The CDR3, as DNA: TGTGCCAGCAGTTTCCACCTTCAGGGGGCAGGCTCTGAAGCTTTCTTT.

The chain joins TRBV19 to TRBJ1-1; TRBD1 matches 7 bases. Trimming took 1 base from V and 4 from J; bases not matched to a gene: 3. Germline loops: CDR1 LNHDA, CDR2 SQIVND (reference sequence). The CDR3 extends over 14 amino acids. The CDR3 spells CASSIGQGLTEAFF. CDR3 in DNA: TGTGCCAGTAGTATAGGACAGGGTCTCACTGAAGCTTTCTTT.

The chain employs TRBV5-1 and TRBJ1-1, with 8 bases matching TRBD1. The CDR3 consists of 15 residues. Per germline, CDR1 SGHRS and CDR2 YFSETQ. Trimming cost V 2 bases and J 3 bases; bases outside gene matches: 6. Here the CDR3 DNA reads TGCGCCAGCAGCTTTACAGGGGGTCGAGACACTGAAGCTTTCTTT. Its protein product is CASSFTGGRDTEAFF.

The V gene is TRBV11-2, the J gene TRBJ1-1; D not resolved. This CDR3 contains 13 residues. V was clipped by 8 bases and J by 1 base, with 11 bases between them. Germline CDR1 is SGHAT and CDR2 is FQNNGV. The CDR3 reads CASAVDWNTEAFF. CDR3 bases: TGTGCCAGCGCGGTGGACTGGAACACTGAAGCTTTCTTT.

This clone showed up just once. The V and J genes are TRBV5-6 and TRBJ2-7; 10 positions agree with TRBD2. Germline V CDR1 and CDR2: SGHDT, YYEEEE. The V and J ends lost 0 bases and 1 base, in that order; junction bases with no gene match: 1. The CDR3 length is 15 residues. Here the CDR3 DNA reads TGTGCCAGCAGCTTGGCTAGCGGGGGTTCCTACGAGCAGTACTTC. This codes for CASSLASGGSYEQYF.

The rearrangement uses TRBV12-3 or TRBV12-4 and TRBJ1-1; D is unresolved. Trimming removed 3 bases at V and 6 bases at J, with 5 bases between. The CDR3 is 11 residues long. CDR3 amino acids: CASSFLAEAFF. The CDR3 region has the DNA TGTGCCAGCAGTTTTCTAGCTGAAGCTTTCTTT.

This clone was picked up one time. The chain is built from TRBV29-1 and TRBJ1-2; D ambiguous. The V end was cut by 3 bases, the J end by 9 bases, with 5 bases between. Germline values: CDR1 SQVTM, CDR2 ANQGSEA. The CDR3 sequence is 9 residues long. CDR3 amino acids: CSVDRSYTF. The CDR3 DNA reads as TGCAGCGTTGATCGTAGCTACACCTTC.